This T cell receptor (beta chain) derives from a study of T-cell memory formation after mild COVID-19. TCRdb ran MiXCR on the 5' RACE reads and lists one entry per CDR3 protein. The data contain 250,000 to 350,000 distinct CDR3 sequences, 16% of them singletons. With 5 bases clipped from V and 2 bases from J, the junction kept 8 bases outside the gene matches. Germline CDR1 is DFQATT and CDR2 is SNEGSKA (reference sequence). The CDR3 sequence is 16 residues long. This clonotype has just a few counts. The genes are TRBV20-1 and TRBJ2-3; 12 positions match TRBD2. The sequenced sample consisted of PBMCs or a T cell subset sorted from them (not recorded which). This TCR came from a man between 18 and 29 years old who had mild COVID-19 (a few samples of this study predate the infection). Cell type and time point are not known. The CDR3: CSAPQTSGGNTDTQYF. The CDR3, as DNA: TGCAGTGCTCCCCAGACTAGCGGGGGAAACACAGATACGCAGTATTTT.